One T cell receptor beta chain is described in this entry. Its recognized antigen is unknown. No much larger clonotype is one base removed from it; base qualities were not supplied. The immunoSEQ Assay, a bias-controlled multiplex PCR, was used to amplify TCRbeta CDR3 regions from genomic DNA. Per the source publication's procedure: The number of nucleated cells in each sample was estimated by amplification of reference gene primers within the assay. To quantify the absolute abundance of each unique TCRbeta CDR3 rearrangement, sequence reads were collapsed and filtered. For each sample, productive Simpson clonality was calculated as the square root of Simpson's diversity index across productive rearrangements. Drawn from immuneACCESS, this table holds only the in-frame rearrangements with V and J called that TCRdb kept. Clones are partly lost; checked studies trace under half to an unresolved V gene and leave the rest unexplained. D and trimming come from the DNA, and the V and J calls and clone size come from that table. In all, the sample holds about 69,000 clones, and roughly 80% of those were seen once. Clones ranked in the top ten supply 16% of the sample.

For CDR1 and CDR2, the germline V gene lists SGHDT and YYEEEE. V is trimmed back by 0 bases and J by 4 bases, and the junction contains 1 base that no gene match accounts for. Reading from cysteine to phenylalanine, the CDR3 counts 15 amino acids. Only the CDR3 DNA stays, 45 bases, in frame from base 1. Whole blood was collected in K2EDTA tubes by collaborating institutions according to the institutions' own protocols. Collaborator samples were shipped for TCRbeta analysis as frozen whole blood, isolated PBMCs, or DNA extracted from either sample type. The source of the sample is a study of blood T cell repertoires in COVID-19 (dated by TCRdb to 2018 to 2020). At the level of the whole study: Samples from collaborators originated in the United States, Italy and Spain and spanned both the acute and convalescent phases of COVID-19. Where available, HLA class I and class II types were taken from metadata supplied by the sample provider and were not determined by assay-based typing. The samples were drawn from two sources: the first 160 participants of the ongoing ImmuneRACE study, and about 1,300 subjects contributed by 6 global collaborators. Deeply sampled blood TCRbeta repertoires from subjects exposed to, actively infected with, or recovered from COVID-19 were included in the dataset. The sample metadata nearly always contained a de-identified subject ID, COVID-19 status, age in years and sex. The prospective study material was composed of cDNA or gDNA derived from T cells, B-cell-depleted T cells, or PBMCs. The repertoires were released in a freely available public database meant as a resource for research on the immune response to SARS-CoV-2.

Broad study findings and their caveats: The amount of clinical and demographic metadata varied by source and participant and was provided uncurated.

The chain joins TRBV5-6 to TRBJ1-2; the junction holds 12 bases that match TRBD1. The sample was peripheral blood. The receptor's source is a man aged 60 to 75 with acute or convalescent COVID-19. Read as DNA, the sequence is TGTGCCAGCAGCTTGGGGGACAGGGGGCCCTATGGCTACACCTTC. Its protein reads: CASSLGDRGPYGYTF.